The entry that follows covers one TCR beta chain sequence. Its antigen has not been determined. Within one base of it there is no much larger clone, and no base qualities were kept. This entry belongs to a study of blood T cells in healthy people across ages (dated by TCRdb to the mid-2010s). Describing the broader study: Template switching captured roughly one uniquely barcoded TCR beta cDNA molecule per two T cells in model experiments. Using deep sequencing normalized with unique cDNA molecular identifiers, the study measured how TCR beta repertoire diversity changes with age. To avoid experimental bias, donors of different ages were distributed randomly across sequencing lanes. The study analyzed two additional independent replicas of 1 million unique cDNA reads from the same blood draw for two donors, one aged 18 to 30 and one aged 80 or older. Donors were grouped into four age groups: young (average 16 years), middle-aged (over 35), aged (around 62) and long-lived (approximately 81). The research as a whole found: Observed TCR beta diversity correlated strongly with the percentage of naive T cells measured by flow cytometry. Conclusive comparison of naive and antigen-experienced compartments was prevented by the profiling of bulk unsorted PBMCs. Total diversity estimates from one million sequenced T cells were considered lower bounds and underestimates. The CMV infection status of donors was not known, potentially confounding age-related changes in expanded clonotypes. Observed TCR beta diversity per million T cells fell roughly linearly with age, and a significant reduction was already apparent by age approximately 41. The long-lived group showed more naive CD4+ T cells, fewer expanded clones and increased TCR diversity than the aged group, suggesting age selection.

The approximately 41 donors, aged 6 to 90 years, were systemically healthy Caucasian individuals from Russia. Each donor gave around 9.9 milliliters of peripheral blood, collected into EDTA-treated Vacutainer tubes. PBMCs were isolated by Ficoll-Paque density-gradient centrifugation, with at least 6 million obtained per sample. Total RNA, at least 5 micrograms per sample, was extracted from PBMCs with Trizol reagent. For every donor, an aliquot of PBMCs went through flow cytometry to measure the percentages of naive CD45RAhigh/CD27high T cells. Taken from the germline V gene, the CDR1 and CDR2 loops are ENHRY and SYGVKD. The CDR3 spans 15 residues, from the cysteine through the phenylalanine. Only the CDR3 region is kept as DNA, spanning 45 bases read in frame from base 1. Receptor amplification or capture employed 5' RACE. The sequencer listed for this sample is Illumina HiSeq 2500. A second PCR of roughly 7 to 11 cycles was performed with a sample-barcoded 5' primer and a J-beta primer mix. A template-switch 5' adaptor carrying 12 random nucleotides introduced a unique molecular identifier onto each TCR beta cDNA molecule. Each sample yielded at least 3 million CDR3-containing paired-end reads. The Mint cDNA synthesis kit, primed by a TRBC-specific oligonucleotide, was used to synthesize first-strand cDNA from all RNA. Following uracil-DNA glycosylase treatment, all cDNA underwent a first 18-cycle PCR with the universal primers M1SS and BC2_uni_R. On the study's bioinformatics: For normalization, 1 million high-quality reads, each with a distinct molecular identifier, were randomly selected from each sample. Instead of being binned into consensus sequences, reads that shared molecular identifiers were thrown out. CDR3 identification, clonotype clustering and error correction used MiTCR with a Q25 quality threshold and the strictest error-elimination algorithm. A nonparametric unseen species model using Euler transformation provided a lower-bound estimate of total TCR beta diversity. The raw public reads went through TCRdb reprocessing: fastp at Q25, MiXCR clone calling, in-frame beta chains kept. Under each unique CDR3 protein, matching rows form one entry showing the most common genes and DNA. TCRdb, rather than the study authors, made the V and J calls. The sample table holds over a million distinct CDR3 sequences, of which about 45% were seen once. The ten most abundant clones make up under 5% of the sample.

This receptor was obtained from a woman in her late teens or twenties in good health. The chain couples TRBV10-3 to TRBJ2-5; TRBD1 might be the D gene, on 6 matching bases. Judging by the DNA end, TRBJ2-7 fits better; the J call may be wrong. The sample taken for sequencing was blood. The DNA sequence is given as TGTGCCATCAGTCCCGGGACACGAGTTCTTGACGAGCAGTACTTC. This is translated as CAISPGTRVLDEQYF.